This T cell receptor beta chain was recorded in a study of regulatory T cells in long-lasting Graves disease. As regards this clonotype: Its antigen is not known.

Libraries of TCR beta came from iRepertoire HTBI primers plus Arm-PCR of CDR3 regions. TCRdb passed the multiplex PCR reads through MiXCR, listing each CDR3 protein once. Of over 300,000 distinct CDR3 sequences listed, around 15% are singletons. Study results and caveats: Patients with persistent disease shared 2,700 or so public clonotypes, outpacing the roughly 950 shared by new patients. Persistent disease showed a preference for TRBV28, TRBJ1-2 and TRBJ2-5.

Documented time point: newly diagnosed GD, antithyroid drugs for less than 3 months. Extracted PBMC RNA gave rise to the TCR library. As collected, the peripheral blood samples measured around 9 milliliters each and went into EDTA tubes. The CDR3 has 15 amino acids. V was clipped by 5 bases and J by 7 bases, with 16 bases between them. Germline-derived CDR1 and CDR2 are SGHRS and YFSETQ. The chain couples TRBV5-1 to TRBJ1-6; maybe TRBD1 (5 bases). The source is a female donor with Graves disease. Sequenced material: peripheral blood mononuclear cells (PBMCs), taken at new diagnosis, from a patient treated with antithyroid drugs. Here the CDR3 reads CASRFEGTGNSPLHF. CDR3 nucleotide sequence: TGCGCCAGCAGGTTCGAGGGGACGGGGAATTCACCCCTCCACTTT. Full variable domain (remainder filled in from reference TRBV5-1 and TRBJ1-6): KAGVTQTPRYLIKTRGQQVTLSCSPISGHRSVSWYQQTPGQGLQFLFEYFSETQRNKGNFPGRFSGRQFSNSRSEMNVSTLELGDSALYLCASRFEGTGNSPLHFGNGTRLTVT.